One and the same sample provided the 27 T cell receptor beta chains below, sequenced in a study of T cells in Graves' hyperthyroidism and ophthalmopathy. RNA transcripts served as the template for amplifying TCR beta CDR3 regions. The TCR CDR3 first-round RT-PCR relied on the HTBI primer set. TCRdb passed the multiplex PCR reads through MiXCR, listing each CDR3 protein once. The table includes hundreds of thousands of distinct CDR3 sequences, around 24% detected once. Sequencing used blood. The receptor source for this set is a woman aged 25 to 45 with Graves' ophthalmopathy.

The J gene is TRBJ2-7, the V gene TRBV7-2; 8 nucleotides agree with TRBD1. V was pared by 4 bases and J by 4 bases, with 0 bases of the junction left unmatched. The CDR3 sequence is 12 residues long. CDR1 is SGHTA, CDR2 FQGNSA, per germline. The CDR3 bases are TGTGCCAGCAGCTGGACAGGGTACGAGCAGTACTTC. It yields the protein CASSWTGYEQYF.

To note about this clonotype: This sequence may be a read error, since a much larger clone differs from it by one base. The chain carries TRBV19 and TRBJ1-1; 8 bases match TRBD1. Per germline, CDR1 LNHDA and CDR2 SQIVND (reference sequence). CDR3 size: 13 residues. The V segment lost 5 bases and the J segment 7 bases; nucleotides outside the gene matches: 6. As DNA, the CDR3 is TGTGCCAGTAGTTCCCGACAGGGGAGTGAAGCTTTCTTT. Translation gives CASSSRQGSEAFF.

The chain's CDR3 is CASSTDSWGATEAFF. CDR3 sequence (DNA): TGTGCCAGCAGCACTGACAGTTGGGGTGCTACTGAAGCTTTCTTT. The chain carries TRBV12-3 or TRBV12-4 and TRBJ1-1; TRBD1 might be the D (5 bases). The CDR3 sequence is 15 residues long. Trimming removed 6 bases from V and 5 bases from J, with 19 bases in between.

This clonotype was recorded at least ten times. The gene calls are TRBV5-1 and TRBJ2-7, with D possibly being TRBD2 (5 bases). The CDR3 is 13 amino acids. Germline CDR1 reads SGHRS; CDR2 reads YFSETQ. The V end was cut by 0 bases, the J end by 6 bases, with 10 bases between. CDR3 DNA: TGCGCCAGCAGCTTGGTCGGACTCCCCGAGCAGTACTTC. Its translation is CASSLVGLPEQYF.

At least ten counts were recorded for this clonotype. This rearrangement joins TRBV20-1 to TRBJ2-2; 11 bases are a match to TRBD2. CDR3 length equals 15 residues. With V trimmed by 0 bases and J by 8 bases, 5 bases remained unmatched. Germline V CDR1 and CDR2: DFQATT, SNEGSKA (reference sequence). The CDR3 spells CSARDHSGGVGELFF. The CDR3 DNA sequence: TGCAGTGCTAGAGATCATAGCGGGGGGGTTGGGGAGCTGTTTTTT.

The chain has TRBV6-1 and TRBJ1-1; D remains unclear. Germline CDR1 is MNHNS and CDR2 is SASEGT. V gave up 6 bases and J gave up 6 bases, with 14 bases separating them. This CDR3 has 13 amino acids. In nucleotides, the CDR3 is TGTGCCAGCAGCCACCACGGACGGGCTGAAGCTTTCTTT. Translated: CASSHHGRAEAFF.

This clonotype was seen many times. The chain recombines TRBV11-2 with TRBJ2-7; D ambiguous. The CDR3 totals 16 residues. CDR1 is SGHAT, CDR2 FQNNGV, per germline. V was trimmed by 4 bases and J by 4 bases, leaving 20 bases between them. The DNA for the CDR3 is TGTGCCAGCAGCTCGGGCGAATCTTCCTCCCCTTACGAGCAGTACTTC. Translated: CASSSGESSSPYEQYF.

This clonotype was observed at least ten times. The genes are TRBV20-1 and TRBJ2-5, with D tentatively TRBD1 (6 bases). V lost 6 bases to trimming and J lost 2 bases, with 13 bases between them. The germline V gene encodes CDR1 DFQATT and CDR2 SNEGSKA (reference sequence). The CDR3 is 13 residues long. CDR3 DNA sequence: TGCAGTGCCGAAGGGGGTGCACAAGAGACCCAGTACTTC. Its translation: CSAEGGAQETQYF.

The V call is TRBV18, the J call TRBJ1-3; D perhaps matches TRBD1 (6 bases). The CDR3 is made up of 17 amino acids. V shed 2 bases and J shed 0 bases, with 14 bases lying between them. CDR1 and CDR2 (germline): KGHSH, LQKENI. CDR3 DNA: TGTGCCAGCTCACCAATGGGGGGCGCTCTCTCTGGAAACACCATATATTTT. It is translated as CASSPMGGALSGNTIYF.

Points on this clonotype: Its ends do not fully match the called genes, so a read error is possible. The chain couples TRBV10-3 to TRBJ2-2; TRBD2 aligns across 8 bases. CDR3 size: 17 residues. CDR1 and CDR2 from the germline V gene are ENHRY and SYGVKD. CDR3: CVISDFAGGPNTGELFF. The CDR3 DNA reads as TGTGTCATCAGTGATTTTGCGGGGGGCCCGAACACCGGGGAGCTGTTTTTT.

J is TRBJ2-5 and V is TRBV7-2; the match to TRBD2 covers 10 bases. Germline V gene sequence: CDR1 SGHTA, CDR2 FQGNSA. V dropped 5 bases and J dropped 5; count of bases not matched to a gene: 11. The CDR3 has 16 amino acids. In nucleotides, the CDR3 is TGTGCCAGCAGCCAACGCCGTAGCGGGAGGACTGAGACCCAGTACTTC. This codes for CASSQRRSGRTETQYF. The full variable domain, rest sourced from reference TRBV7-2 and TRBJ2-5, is GAGVSQSPSNKVTEKGKDVELRCDPISGHTALYWYRQSLGQGLEFLIYFQGNSAPDKSGLPSDRFSAERTGGSVSTLTIQRTQQEDSAVYLCASSQRRSGRTETQYFGPGTRLLVL.

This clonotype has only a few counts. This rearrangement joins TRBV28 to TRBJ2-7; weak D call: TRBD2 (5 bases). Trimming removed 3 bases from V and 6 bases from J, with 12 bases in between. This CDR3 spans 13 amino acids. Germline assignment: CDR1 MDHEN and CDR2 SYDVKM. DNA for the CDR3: TGTGCCAGCAGTTTCGGAGGTAGCTCCGAGCAGTACTTC. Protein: CASSFGGSSEQYF.

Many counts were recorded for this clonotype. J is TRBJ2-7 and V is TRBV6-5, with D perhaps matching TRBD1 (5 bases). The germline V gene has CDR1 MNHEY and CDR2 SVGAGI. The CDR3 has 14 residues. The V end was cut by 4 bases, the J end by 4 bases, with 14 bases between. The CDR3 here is CASSSIDSPYEQYF. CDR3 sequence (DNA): TGTGCCAGCAGTTCCATCGACAGTCCTTACGAGCAGTACTTC.

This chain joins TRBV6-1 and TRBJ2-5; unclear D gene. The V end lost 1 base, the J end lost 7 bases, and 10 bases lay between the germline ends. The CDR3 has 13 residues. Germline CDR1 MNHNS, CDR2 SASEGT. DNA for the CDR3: TGTGCCAGCAGTGAAGGGCATTCGGTGACCCAGTACTTC. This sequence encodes CASSEGHSVTQYF.

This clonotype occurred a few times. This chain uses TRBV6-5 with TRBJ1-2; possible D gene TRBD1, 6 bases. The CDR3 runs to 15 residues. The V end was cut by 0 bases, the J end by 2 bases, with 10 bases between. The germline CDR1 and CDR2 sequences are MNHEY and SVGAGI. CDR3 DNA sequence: TGTGCCAGCAGTTACTCTGACAGGAACAACTATGGCTACACCTTC. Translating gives CASSYSDRNNYGYTF.

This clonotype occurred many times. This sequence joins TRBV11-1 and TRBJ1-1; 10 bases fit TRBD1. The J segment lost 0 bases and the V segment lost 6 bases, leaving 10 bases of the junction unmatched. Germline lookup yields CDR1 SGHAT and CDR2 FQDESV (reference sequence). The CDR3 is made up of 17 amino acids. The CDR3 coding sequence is TGTGCCAGCAGGTCAGGACAGGGGGGGATTTTGAACACTGAAGCTTTCTTT. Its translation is CASRSGQGGILNTEAFF.

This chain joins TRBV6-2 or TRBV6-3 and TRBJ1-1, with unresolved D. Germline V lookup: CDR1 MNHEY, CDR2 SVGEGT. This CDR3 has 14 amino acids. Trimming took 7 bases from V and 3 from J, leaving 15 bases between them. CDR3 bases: TGTGCCAGCATTCCGGATCGGGCGGACACTGAAGCTTTCTTT. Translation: CASIPDRADTEAFF.

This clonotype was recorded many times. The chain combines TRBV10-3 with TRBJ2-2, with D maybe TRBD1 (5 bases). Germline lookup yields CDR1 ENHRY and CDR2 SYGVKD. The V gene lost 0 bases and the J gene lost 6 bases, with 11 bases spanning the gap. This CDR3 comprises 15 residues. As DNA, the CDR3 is TGTGCCATCAGTGAGTCGACCGGCAGGGCCGGGGAGCTGTTTTTT. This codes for CAISESTGRAGELFF.

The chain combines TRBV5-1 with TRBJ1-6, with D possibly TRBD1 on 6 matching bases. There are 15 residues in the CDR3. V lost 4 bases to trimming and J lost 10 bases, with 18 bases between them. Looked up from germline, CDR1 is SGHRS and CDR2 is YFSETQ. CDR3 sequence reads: CASSPNAGDQSPLHF. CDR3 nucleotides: TGCGCCAGCAGCCCCAATGCAGGGGACCAGTCACCCCTCCACTTT.

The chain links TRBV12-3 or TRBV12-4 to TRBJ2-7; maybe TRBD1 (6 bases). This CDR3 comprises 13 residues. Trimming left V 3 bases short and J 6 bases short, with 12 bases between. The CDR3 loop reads CASSFVDRSEQYF. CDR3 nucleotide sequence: TGTGCCAGCAGTTTCGTCGACAGGAGCGAGCAGTACTTC.

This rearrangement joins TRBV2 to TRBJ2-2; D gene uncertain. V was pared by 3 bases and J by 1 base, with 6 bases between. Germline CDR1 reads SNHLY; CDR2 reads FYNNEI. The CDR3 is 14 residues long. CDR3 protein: CASSDDRNTGELFF. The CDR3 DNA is TGTGCCAGCAGTGATGACCGGAACACCGGGGAGCTGTTTTTT.

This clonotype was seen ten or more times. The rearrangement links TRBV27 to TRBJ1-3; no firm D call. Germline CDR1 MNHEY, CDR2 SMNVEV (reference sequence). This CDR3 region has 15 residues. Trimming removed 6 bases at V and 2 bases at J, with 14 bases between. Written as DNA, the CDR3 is TGTGCCAGCAGACCGGGGTACGGCCCTGGAAACACCATATATTTT. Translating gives CASRPGYGPGNTIYF.

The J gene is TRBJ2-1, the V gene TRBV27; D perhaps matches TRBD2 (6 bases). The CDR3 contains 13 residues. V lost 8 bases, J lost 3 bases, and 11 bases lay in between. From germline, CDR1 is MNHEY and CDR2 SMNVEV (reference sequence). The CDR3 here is CASRDFSYNEQFF. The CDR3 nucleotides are TGTGCCAGCCGGGACTTCAGCTACAATGAGCAGTTCTTC.

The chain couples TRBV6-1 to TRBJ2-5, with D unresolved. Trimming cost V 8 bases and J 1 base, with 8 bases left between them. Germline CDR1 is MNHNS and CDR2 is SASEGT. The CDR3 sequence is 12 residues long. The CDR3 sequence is CASWNFQETQYF. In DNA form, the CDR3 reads TGTGCCAGCTGGAATTTCCAAGAGACCCAGTACTTC.

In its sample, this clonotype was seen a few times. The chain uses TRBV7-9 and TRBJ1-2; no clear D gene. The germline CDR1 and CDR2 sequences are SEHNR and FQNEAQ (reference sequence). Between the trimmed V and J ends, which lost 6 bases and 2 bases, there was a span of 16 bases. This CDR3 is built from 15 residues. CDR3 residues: CASSISTVTNYGYTF. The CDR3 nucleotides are TGTGCCAGCAGTATCTCGACGGTAACCAACTATGGCTACACCTTC.

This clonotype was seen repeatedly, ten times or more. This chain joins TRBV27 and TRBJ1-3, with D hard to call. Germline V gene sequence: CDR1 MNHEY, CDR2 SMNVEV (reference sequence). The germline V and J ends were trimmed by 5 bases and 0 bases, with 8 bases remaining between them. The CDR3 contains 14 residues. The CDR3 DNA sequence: TGTGCCAGCAGTACCACCTCCTCTGGAAACACCATATATTTT. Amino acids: CASSTTSSGNTIYF.

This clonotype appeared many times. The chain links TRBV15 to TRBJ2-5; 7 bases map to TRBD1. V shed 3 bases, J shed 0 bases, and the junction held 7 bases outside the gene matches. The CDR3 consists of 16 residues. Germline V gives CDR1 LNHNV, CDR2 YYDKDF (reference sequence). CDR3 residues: CATSSRQGMDQETQYF. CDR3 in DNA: TGTGCCACCAGCAGCAGACAGGGAATGGACCAAGAGACCCAGTACTTC.